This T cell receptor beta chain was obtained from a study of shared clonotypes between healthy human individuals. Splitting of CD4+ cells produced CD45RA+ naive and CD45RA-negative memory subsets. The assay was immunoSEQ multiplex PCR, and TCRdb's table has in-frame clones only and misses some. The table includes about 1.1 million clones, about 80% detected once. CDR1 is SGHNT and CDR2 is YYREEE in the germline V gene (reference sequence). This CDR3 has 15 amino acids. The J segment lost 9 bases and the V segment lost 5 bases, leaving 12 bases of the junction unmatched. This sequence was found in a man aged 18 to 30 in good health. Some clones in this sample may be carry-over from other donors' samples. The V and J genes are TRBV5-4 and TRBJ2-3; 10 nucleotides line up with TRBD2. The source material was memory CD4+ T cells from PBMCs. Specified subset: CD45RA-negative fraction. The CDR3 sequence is CASSVAGGPGMTQYF. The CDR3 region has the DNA TGTGCCAGCAGTGTAGCGGGGGGCCCAGGTATGACGCAGTATTTT.